This is a list of T cell receptor beta chains from one sample in a study of blood T cells in healthy people across ages. TCRdb reprocessed the 5' RACE reads with MiXCR, giving one entry per CDR3 protein. In the table there are about 1,400,000 distinct CDR3 sequences, 55% to 75% of which are singletons. The sample was blood. These receptors were taken from a man aged 18 to 30 in good health. Both conserved end residues are part of each CDR3. A D gene is named only where the DNA matches it firmly. Clone size is stated in some rows and not others, as once, few, many or a class when expanded.

D gene	clone size	CDR3 length	V gene	J gene	CDR3 DNA	CDR3 protein
TRBD2	NA	14	TRBV2	TRBJ2-7	TGTGCCAGCAGTGCGACTAGCGGGATAGACGAGCAGTACTTC	CASSATSGIDEQYF
NA	NA	13	TRBV29-1	TRBJ1-1	TGCAGCGTCCCCTCGGGGGTTTTCACTGAAGCTTTCTTT	CSVPSGVFTEAFF
NA	NA	16	TRBV24-1	TRBJ2-2	TGTGCCACCAGTGACCGAAACAAGAACCCCACCGGGGAGCTGTTTTTT	CATSDRNKNPTGELFF
NA	NA	14	TRBV20-1	TRBJ1-4	TGCAGTGCTAGAGGACAGGCCGACGATGAAAAACTGTTTTTT	CSARGQADDEKLFF
TRBD1	NA	14	TRBV20-1	TRBJ1-5	TGCAGTGCTTCCAGGACAGGACACAATCAGCCCCAGCATTTT	CSASRTGHNQPQHF
NA	few	15	TRBV7-9	TRBJ2-7	TGTGCCAGCAGCTTATTGGGGCTTCCTGGCTACGAGCAGTACTTC	CASSLLGLPGYEQYF
NA	NA	18	TRBV5-5	TRBJ2-6	TGTGCCAGCAGCTTGGAAGGAGTATTAAGCTCTGGGGCCAACGTCCTGACTTTC	CASSLEGVLSSGANVLTF
NA	NA	16	TRBV11-2	TRBJ2-1	TGTGCCAGCAGCTCAACCCCAGGGAGGTCCTACAATGAGCAGTTCTTC	CASSSTPGRSYNEQFF
NA	NA	13	TRBV20-1	TRBJ2-4	TGCAGTGCTAGAGATCTCCGGAAAAACATTCAGTACTTC	CSARDLRKNIQYF
TRBD1	NA	15	TRBV27	TRBJ1-6	TGTGCCAGCGTCCCGACAGGGTACGGGACGTCACCCCTCCACTTT	CASVPTGYGTSPLHF
NA	NA	13	TRBV6-2/TRBV6-3	TRBJ2-1	TGTGCCAGCAGCGACCAACAGGGCAATGAGCAGTTCTTC	CASSDQQGNEQFF
TRBD2	NA	14	TRBV20-1	TRBJ2-7	TGCAGTGCTAGAGGAGGGACTAGAGCCTACGAGCAGTACTTC	CSARGGTRAYEQYF
TRBD2	NA	17	TRBV7-2	TRBJ2-2	TGTGCCAGCAGCTTATCGCCGGGACTAGTTAATACCGGGGAGCTGTTTTTT	CASSLSPGLVNTGELFF
TRBD1	NA	15	TRBV5-1	TRBJ1-3	TGCGCCAGCAACCTTTATGACAGGGATGAAAACACCATATATTTT	CASNLYDRDENTIYF
NA	NA	14	TRBV4-3	TRBJ2-1	TGCGCCAGCAGCCAGATCGGGGAACGCAATGAGCAGTTCTTC	CASSQIGERNEQFF
NA	once	14	TRBV2	TRBJ1-2	TGTGCCAGCAGTGAGGGGTACAGCAACTATGGCTACACCTTC	CASSEGYSNYGYTF
TRBD2	NA	15	TRBV20-1	TRBJ2-4	TGCAGTGCTAGACCAAGGCTAGCGGGAGTGGGGGAGCGGTACTTC	CSARPRLAGVGERYF
NA	few	13	TRBV3-1	TRBJ2-7	TGTGCCAGCAGCCAGGGCGACGCTTACGAGCAGTACTTC	CASSQGDAYEQYF
TRBD1	NA	14	TRBV20-1	TRBJ1-4	TGCAGTGCTAGAGTAGGGACAGGGATCGAAAAACTGTTTTTT	CSARVGTGIEKLFF
NA	NA	16	TRBV6-6	TRBJ2-1	TGTGCCAGCAGTTACTCACGCGGACCCTCCTACAATGAGCAGTTCTTC	CASSYSRGPSYNEQFF
TRBD2	NA	14	TRBV10-2	TRBJ2-5	TGCGCCAGCAGTCCGGGACTAGCCATGAAGACCCAGTACTTC	CASSPGLAMKTQYF
NA	NA	15	TRBV28	TRBJ1-5	TGTGCCAGCAGTTTTCCGACCCTGGGCAATCAGCCCCAGCATTTT	CASSFPTLGNQPQHF
NA	NA	12	TRBV29-1	TRBJ2-5	TGCAGCGTTGATAGGTCAATGGAGACCCAGAACTTC	CSVDRSMETQNF
NA	few	16	TRBV7-2	TRBJ2-1	TGTGCCAGCAGCTCGGATTCTTATCCTCTCTACAATGAGCAGTTCTTC	CASSSDSYPLYNEQFF
NA	few	17	TRBV4-2	TRBJ2-7	TGTGCCAGCAGCCAAGATATGGGGGAGGGGGTTTTCTACGAGCAGTACTTC	CASSQDMGEGVFYEQYF
TRBD2	few	15	TRBV20-1	TRBJ2-7	TGCAGTGCTAGAGGGTTAGCGGGACCCTACTACGAGCAGTACTTC	CSARGLAGPYYEQYF
NA	NA	13	TRBV6-5	TRBJ2-1	TGTGCCAGCAGTCCAACCACAAACAATGAGCAGTTCTTC	CASSPTTNNEQFF
NA	few	16	TRBV4-1	TRBJ2-1	TGCGCCAGCAGCCTACTTTGGGACCTAACGGGCAATGAGCAGTTCTTC	CASSLLWDLTGNEQFF
TRBD1	NA	13	TRBV20-1	TRBJ2-1	TGCAGTGCTAGGGACAGGGGGAGCAATGAGCAGTTCTTC	CSARDRGSNEQFF
TRBD1	NA	16	TRBV28	TRBJ2-7	TGTGCCAGCAGTTTGGGGACAGGGAGTCTGAGCTACGAGCAGTACTTC	CASSLGTGSLSYEQYF
NA	NA	16	TRBV4-3	TRBJ2-7	TGCGCCAGCAGCCCCCAAATCGGGACGGTCTCCTACGAGCAGTACTTC	CASSPQIGTVSYEQYF
NA	NA	15	TRBV5-1	TRBJ2-7	TGCGCCAGCAGCTCCCTCGGACCTAGCTCCTACGAGCAGTACTTC	CASSSLGPSSYEQYF
TRBD1	few	17	TRBV12-3/TRBV12-4	TRBJ1-5	TGTGCCAGCAGTCGTCCCGGGACAGGGGGCGCGGGTCAGCCCCAGCATTTT	CASSRPGTGGAGQPQHF
NA	NA	12	TRBV27	TRBJ1-6	TGTGCCGCCGGGGTTTTGGATTCACCCCTCCACTTT	CAAGVLDSPLHF
NA	NA	15	TRBV4-1	TRBJ1-1	TGCGCCAGCAGCCAACATAGGACATTAAACACTGAAGCTTTCTTT	CASSQHRTLNTEAFF
TRBD1	NA	16	TRBV5-1	TRBJ2-7	TGCGCCAGCAGAATTCGACAGGGTTTATTGCGAAGCGAGCAGTACTTC	CASRIRQGLLRSEQYF
TRBD1	few	16	TRBV7-9	TRBJ2-7	TGTGCCAGCAGCTTAGCTATCCCACAGGGGTTCTACGAGCAGTACTTC	CASSLAIPQGFYEQYF
NA	NA	11	TRBV2	TRBJ2-1	TGTGCCAGCAAGTTACCCGATGAGCAGTTCTTC	CASKLPDEQFF
TRBD1	NA	17	TRBV6-6	TRBJ2-7	TGTGCCAGCAGAAAGGGTCTAACAGGGGAAAAGGGCTACGAGCAGTACTTC	CASRKGLTGEKGYEQYF
TRBD2	NA	14	TRBV4-1	TRBJ2-7	TGCGCCAGCAGCCACCTAGCGGGAGATAGCGAGCAGTACTTC	CASSHLAGDSEQYF
NA	NA	14	TRBV7-2	TRBJ2-3	TGTGCCAGCAGCTTAGCGTGGACTTCAGATACGCAGTATTTT	CASSLAWTSDTQYF
TRBD2	few	17	TRBV7-9	TRBJ2-1	TGTGCCAGCAGCCGCCTAGCGGGAGGCGGTCGTTACAATGAGCAGTTCTTC	CASSRLAGGGRYNEQFF
TRBD1	few	17	TRBV13	TRBJ2-6	TGTGCCAGCAGCGAAGGGACAGGGAACGCTGGGGCCAACGTCCTGACTTTC	CASSEGTGNAGANVLTF
TRBD1	NA	15	TRBV29-1	TRBJ2-7	TGCAGCGGACTAATAGGGACAGGGTATGATGACGAGCAGTACTTC	CSGLIGTGYDDEQYF
NA	few	13	TRBV6-5	TRBJ2-5	TGTGCCAGCGGACTGGCAGGTCTAGGGACCCAGTACTTC	CASGLAGLGTQYF
NA	NA	17	TRBV4-1	TRBJ2-1	TGCGCCAGCAGCCCATACCCCAGGGGTCCGCAGGGGAATGAGCAGTTCTTC	CASSPYPRGPQGNEQFF
NA	NA	12	TRBV6-1	TRBJ1-2	TGTGCCAGCGGGCAGTGGCCGGCGGGCTACACCTTC	CASGQWPAGYTF
TRBD2	few	15	TRBV3-1	TRBJ2-1	TGTGCCAGCAGCCAAGATCCGGGGGAGGGCAATGAGCAGTTCTTC	CASSQDPGEGNEQFF
TRBD2	NA	14	TRBV27	TRBJ2-1	TGTGCCAGCAGCATTCTTTCGGGAGGGGATGAGCAGTTCTTC	CASSILSGGDEQFF
TRBD1	NA	16	TRBV6-5	TRBJ2-1	TGTGCCAGCAGTACTCCCGGGACAGGGCAATACAATGAGCAGTTCTTC	CASSTPGTGQYNEQFF
TRBD2	NA	18	TRBV20-1	TRBJ2-1	TGCAGTACCACAACCCCCGGGTTCGGACTAGCGGTTTACAATGAGCAGTTCTTC	CSTTTPGFGLAVYNEQFF